This T cell receptor (beta chain) was sequenced in a study of blood T cell repertoires in COVID-19. Study-level background: Donors in the United States, Italy and Spain gave samples during acute or convalescent COVID-19. T cells, B-cell-depleted T cells, or PBMCs provided the cDNA or gDNA that served as material.

CDR3 length equals 16 residues. The trim removed 1 base at V and 0 bases at J, leaving 2 bases unmatched. Germline V lookup: CDR1 SGHRS, CDR2 YFSETQ. Per the original methods: Reference gene primer amplification gave estimated nucleated cell counts. Profiling relied on immunoSEQ multiplex PCR, and the TCRdb table lists in-frame clones only, not all of them. For V, J and clone size, that table is used; D and trimming come from the DNA. Seen here are some 120,000 clones, roughly 88% observed once, and the top ten hold about 5.7%. The sample was peripheral blood. The TCR sequence derives from a human donor in a cohort sampled during active COVID-19. V is TRBV5-1 and J is TRBJ2-1; 9 positions match TRBD2. The CDR3 DNA sequence: TGCGCCAGCAGCTTGTCTAGCGGGACCTCCTACAATGAGCAGTTCTTC. This codes for CASSLSSGTSYNEQFF.